The 30 T cell receptor beta chains in this list originate from one sample, sequenced in a study of T-cell reconstitution after alpha-beta-depleted transplantation in children. The authors prepared the TCRbeta library with unique molecular identifiers. Using its own MiXCR run on the PCR reads, TCRdb lists one record per CDR3 protein. The sample includes some 310,000 distinct CDR3 sequences, around 25% of them seen just once. The material was PBMCs, mostly from graft donor cells, obtained 180 days after TCRalphabeta/CD19-depleted stem cell transplant. All receptors come from a male patient aged 5 to 17 who had a stem cell transplant for acute lymphoblastic leukemia, so the T cells may come from the graft donor.

The rearrangement uses TRBV4-1 and TRBJ2-7, with D possibly TRBD2 on 5 matching bases. The V end was cut by 1 base, the J end by 3 bases, with 13 bases between. Per the germline V gene, CDR1 is MGHRA and CDR2 is YSYEKL. The CDR3 loop spans 15 amino acids. CDR3 nucleotides: TGCGCCAGCAGCCAAGGCATACTAGGGTTCTACGAGCAGTACTTC. Protein product: CASSQGILGFYEQYF.

This clonotype has at least ten counts. This rearrangement joins TRBV27 to TRBJ2-4, with D unresolved. CDR3 size: 13 residues. The V gene lost 3 bases and the J gene lost 4 bases, with 7 bases spanning the gap. Germline V gene sequence: CDR1 MNHEY, CDR2 SMNVEV (reference sequence). CDR3 protein: CASSLSGKNIQYF. In DNA form, the CDR3 reads TGTGCCAGCAGTTTGAGTGGGAAAAACATTCAGTACTTC.

This clonotype was observed a handful of times. This sequence joins TRBV9 and TRBJ2-7, with 7 bases aligning to TRBD1. The CDR3 extends over 13 amino acids. Germline CDR1 and CDR2: SGDLS and YYNGEE. J lost 7 bases, V lost 2 bases, and 6 bases had no gene match. CDR3 nucleotide sequence: TGTGCCAGCAGCGTTAGGGGGCGGACTGAGCAGTACTTC. The encoded protein is CASSVRGRTEQYF.

V usage is TRBV12-3 or TRBV12-4 and J usage is TRBJ1-2; 7 bases match TRBD1. With V trimmed by 3 bases and J by 0 bases, 4 bases remained unmatched. CDR3 length: 15 residues. The CDR3 sequence: CASSFLDRSNYGYTF. CDR3 DNA: TGTGCCAGCAGTTTCCTGGACAGGTCTAACTATGGCTACACCTTC.

This chain uses TRBV14 with TRBJ1-1; unclear D gene. CDR1 is SGHDN, CDR2 FVKESK, per germline. This CDR3 spans 13 amino acids. Deletions cut 4 bases from V and 4 bases from J, with 10 bases between. The CDR3 DNA is TGTGCCAGCAGCCCTTGGGGTGGCACTGAAGCTTTCTTT. Its protein is CASSPWGGTEAFF.

This clonotype has ten or more counts. The chain combines TRBV5-5 with TRBJ2-1, with D unclear. V gave up 0 bases and J gave up 8 bases, with 9 bases separating them. CDR3 length equals 13 residues. Germline V gene lookup returns CDR1 SGHKS and CDR2 YYEKEE (reference sequence). This chain's CDR3 is CASSLARMHEQFF. As DNA, the CDR3 is TGTGCCAGCAGCTTGGCCAGAATGCATGAGCAGTTCTTC.

J is TRBJ2-5 and V is TRBV12-3 or TRBV12-4; D gene uncertain. CDR3 length equals 14 residues. Trimming pared 0 bases from V and 3 bases from J, leaving 8 bases between. CDR3 sequence reads: CASSLALSEETQYF. In DNA form, the CDR3 reads TGTGCCAGCAGTTTAGCGCTGTCAGAAGAGACCCAGTACTTC.

As to this clonotype: This may come from a read error, since a much larger clone is one base off. J is TRBJ2-5 and V is TRBV5-1; weak D call: TRBD2 (5 bases). Germline V gene lookup returns CDR1 SGHRS and CDR2 YFSETQ. This CDR3 region has 17 residues. With 0 bases removed from V and 4 bases from J, the gap between germline ends came to 19 bases. DNA for the CDR3: TGCGCCAGCAGCTTGGGGTCTAGAGGGAGTATTCGAGAGACCCAGTACTTC. Translated, it gives CASSLGSRGSIRETQYF.

This chain joins TRBV3-1 and TRBJ1-2; no clear D. CDR1 and CDR2 (germline): LGHDT, YNNKEL (reference sequence). This CDR3 spans 12 amino acids. Trimming stripped 1 base from V and 5 bases from J, with 5 bases between. CDR3 nucleotide sequence: TGTGCCAGCAGCCAAGTTACATATGGCTACACCTTC. Encoded protein: CASSQVTYGYTF.

This clonotype was seen only a few times. V gene TRBV7-9 combines with J gene TRBJ2-1; no firm D call. The V end lost 3 bases, the J end lost 4 bases, and 13 bases lay between the germline ends. The CDR3 is 15 residues long. Germline V gene lookup returns CDR1 SEHNR and CDR2 FQNEAQ (reference sequence). CDR3 nucleotide sequence: TGTGCCAGCAGCTTCATCGGGCAGAGTTACAATGAGCAGTTCTTC. Its translation is CASSFIGQSYNEQFF. Full variable domain (outside the CDR3, taken from reference TRBV7-9 and TRBJ2-1): DTGVSQNPRHKITKRGQNVTFRCDPISEHNRLYWYRQTLGQGPEFLTYFQNEAQLEKSRLLSDRFSAERPKGSFSTLEIQRTEQGDSAMYLCASSFIGQSYNEQFFGPGTRLTVL.

The rearrangement uses TRBV20-1 and TRBJ2-7; D not certain. The CDR3 runs 11 residues. Germline CDR1 reads DFQATT; CDR2 reads SNEGSKA (reference sequence). Trimming cost V 1 base and J 3 bases, with 4 bases left between them. CDR3 sequence: CSARGVYEQYF. The DNA of the CDR3 is TGCAGTGCTAGAGGGGTCTACGAGCAGTACTTC.

This chain's CDR3 is CASLTSGTYEQYF. The DNA for the CDR3 is TGTGCCAGTCTAACTAGCGGAACCTACGAGCAGTACTTC. This chain links TRBV3-1 with TRBJ2-7; TRBD2 matches at 8 bases. The germline V gene encodes CDR1 LGHDT and CDR2 YNNKEL (reference sequence). With 9 bases clipped from V and 2 bases from J, the junction kept 6 bases outside the gene matches. This CDR3 is 13 amino acids long.

This chain connects TRBV4-1 to TRBJ1-4; D may be TRBD1 (6 bases). There are 16 residues in the CDR3. The germline V and J ends were trimmed by 4 bases and 0 bases, with 12 bases remaining between them. CDR1 is MGHRA and CDR2 is YSYEKL in the germline V gene. In DNA, the CDR3 is TGCGCCAGCAGCCCCGGGACATCCGCAACTAATGAAAAACTGTTTTTT. This encodes CASSPGTSATNEKLFF.

This chain connects TRBV6-5 to TRBJ1-4, with unresolved D. This CDR3 has 15 amino acids. In germline, CDR1 is MNHEY, CDR2 SVGAGI. Trimming took off 0 bases at V and 6 bases at J, with 11 bases between the two ends. Written as DNA, the CDR3 is TGTGCCAGCAGTTACTCGGATAGGGCCCATGAAAAACTGTTTTTT. It specifies CASSYSDRAHEKLFF.

This clonotype was found a few times. The chain recombines TRBV10-3 with TRBJ2-7; TRBD1 aligns across 7 bases. Trimming cost V 6 bases and J 0 bases; bases outside gene matches: 11. This CDR3 region has 16 residues. Germline assignment: CDR1 ENHRY and CDR2 SYGVKD. CDR3 loop: CAISLTPQGSSYEQYF. The CDR3 coding sequence is TGTGCCATCAGCCTAACCCCACAGGGGAGCTCCTACGAGCAGTACTTC.

The rearrangement joins TRBV5-1 to TRBJ1-3; D gene ambiguous. The V and J ends lost 0 bases and 4 bases respectively, with 14 bases between them. Germline loops: CDR1 SGHRS, CDR2 YFSETQ. This CDR3 region has 16 residues. Written as DNA, the CDR3 is TGCGCCAGCAGCTTGGGCCCCTGGACGCCGGGAAACACCATATATTTT. The encoded protein is CASSLGPWTPGNTIYF.

The chain has TRBV5-1 and TRBJ2-7; 7 positions match TRBD1. The CDR3 length is 14 residues. The V gene's germline CDR1 is SGHRS and CDR2 YFSETQ. Trimming removed 4 bases from V and 6 bases from J; junction bases left unmatched: 10. CDR3 amino acids: CASSPMGQLGEQYF. For the CDR3, the DNA is TGCGCCAGCAGCCCGATGGGACAGTTGGGCGAGCAGTACTTC.

This chain links TRBV24-1 with TRBJ2-2; the D is unclear. Germline V gives CDR1 KGHDR, CDR2 SFDVKD. The V end was cut by 6 bases, the J end by 6 bases, with 16 bases between. The CDR3 covers 15 residues. CDR3 coding DNA: TGTGCCACCAGTCATCATACAAGGCACCCCGGGGAGCTGTTTTTT. Translating it yields CATSHHTRHPGELFF.

The chain combines TRBV20-1 with TRBJ2-1; the match to TRBD2 covers 7 bases. The V and J ends lost 6 bases and 0 bases, in that order; junction bases with no gene match: 8. Per germline, CDR1 DFQATT and CDR2 SNEGSKA (reference sequence). The CDR3 has 15 amino acids. The CDR3 protein is CSATSHSSSYNEQFF. The DNA of the CDR3 is TGCAGTGCGACTAGCCATTCTAGCTCCTACAATGAGCAGTTCTTC.

This chain connects TRBV28 to TRBJ2-3, with unresolved D. The CDR3 runs to 13 residues. Germline V gives CDR1 MDHEN, CDR2 SYDVKM. V was cut by 2 bases and J by 11 bases, with 14 bases left in between. CDR3 amino acids: CASSLSRSLGQYF. The CDR3 coding sequence is TGTGCCAGCAGTTTAAGCAGAAGCCTGGGGCAGTATTTT.

This chain links TRBV18 with TRBJ2-1, with TRBD2 as a possible D gene (6 bases). Trimming took off 5 bases at V and 0 bases at J, with 11 bases between the two ends. Germline-derived CDR1 and CDR2 are KGHSH and LQKENI. The CDR3 has 15 residues. The CDR3 nucleotides are TGTGCCAGCTCAGTAGCGGCGGCCTCCTACAATGAGCAGTTCTTC. It is translated as CASSVAAASYNEQFF. The full variable domain, with the rest looked up from reference TRBV18 and TRBJ2-1, is NAGVMQNPRHLVRRRGQEARLRCSPMKGHSHVYWYRQLPEEGLKFMVYLQKENIIDESGMPKERFSAEFPKEGPSILRIQQVVRGDSAAYFCASSVAAASYNEQFFGPGTRLTVL.

There are a few counts of this clonotype. The chain joins TRBV10-3 to TRBJ2-3; maybe TRBD1 (6 bases). Deletions cut 4 bases from V and 2 bases from J, with 13 bases between. From germline, CDR1 is ENHRY and CDR2 SYGVKD. This CDR3 is 15 amino acids long. As DNA, the CDR3 is TGTGCCATCAGTGGGAACAGGGAGCTCACAGATACGCAGTATTTT. Translating gives CAISGNRELTDTQYF.

This clonotype was seen only a few times. V gene TRBV6-1 combines with J gene TRBJ1-2; no firm D call. The V gene lost 2 bases and the J gene lost 1 base, with 8 bases spanning the gap. Germline V lookup: CDR1 MNHNS, CDR2 SASEGT. The CDR3 contains 14 residues. Written as DNA, the CDR3 is TGTGCCAGCAGTGAAACAACAGATAACTATGGCTACACCTTC. As protein: CASSETTDNYGYTF.

The chain joins TRBV12-3 or TRBV12-4 to TRBJ2-3; TRBD2 aligns across 10 bases. This CDR3 spans 17 amino acids. J gave up 6 bases and V 1 base, and 10 bases lay outside the gene matches. The CDR3 region has the DNA TGTGCCAGCAGTTTAGGGCCCTCTAGCGGGAGTAGGGATACGCAGTATTTT. It yields the protein CASSLGPSSGSRDTQYF.

Only a few counts were recorded for this clonotype. This chain joins TRBV5-1 and TRBJ2-1, with 7 bases that match TRBD1. The CDR3 is made up of 13 amino acids. Germline V gene lookup returns CDR1 SGHRS and CDR2 YFSETQ. V gave up 9 bases and J gave up 6 bases; unmatched junction bases: 9. Here the CDR3 DNA reads TGCGCCACCAAGACAGGGCAAGTCAATGAGCAGTTCTTC. Residues: CATKTGQVNEQFF.

This clonotype was observed a few times. The chain has TRBV6-1 and TRBJ1-1; no clear D gene. Germline values: CDR1 MNHNS, CDR2 SASEGT. Trimming removed 9 bases at V and 6 bases at J, with 17 bases between. This CDR3 comprises 13 residues. The chain's CDR3 is CASARASDAEAFF. The CDR3 DNA reads as TGTGCCAGTGCTCGGGCGTCTGACGCTGAAGCTTTCTTT.

The rearrangement links TRBV19 to TRBJ2-7, with a tentative D call TRBD2 (6 bases). Trimming took 0 bases from V and 7 from J, leaving 13 bases between them. CDR3 length: 14 residues. Germline-derived CDR1 and CDR2 are LNHDA and SQIVND (reference sequence). This chain's CDR3 is CASSIDLRGGEQYF. CDR3 in DNA: TGTGCCAGTAGTATAGACCTGCGGGGCGGGGAGCAGTACTTC. Looking up the rest from reference TRBV19 and TRBJ2-7 gives the full variable domain: DGGITQSPKYLFRKEGQNVTLSCEQNLNHDAMYWYRQDPGQGLRLIYYSQIVNDFQKGDIAEGYSVSREKKESFPLTVTSAQKNPTAFYLCASSIDLRGGEQYFGPGTRLTVT.

This chain joins TRBV27 and TRBJ2-5; TRBD2 might be the D (6 bases). The CDR3 is 15 amino acids. Trimming removed 1 base from V and 5 bases from J, with 14 bases in between. The germline CDR1 and CDR2 sequences are MNHEY and SMNVEV (reference sequence). The CDR3 sequence: CASSLYGGAAETQYF. CDR3 sequence (DNA): TGTGCCAGCAGTTTATACGGGGGTGCGGCGGAGACCCAGTACTTC.

This clonotype was seen a few times. The junction departs from germline at one end; a sequencing error may be responsible. The rearrangement joins TRBV5-1 to TRBJ2-5; TRBD2 matches at 9 bases. Germline CDR1 and CDR2: SGHRS and YFSETQ. The CDR3 runs to 18 residues. The CDR3: CASSPRTSAEPTQENQYF. The CDR3 DNA sequence: TGCGCCAGCAGCCCAAGGACTAGCGCCGAACCCACTCAAGAGAACCAGTACTTC.

This clonotype has only a few counts. V usage is TRBV25-1 and J usage is TRBJ2-7, with D hard to call. The CDR3 spans 11 residues. V lost 6 bases and J 2 bases, leaving 5 bases between the germline ends. Germline lookup yields CDR1 MGHDK and CDR2 SYGVNS. Written as DNA, the CDR3 is TGTGCCAGCAGGGCGGCCTACGAGCAGTACTTC. Its protein is CASRAAYEQYF.